Listed below are T cell receptor beta chains from one sample, sequenced in a study of identical twins. TCRdb reanalysed the 5' RACE reads using MiXCR and keeps one entry per CDR3 protein. The table has 150,000 or so distinct CDR3 sequences, 3% to 4.5% seen once. The sequenced material came from memory T cells sorted from blood. The receptor set was obtained from a man aged 18 to 29 in good health. The CDR3 runs from the conserved cysteine through the conserved F or W. Fields, in order: clone size, J gene, V gene, CDR3 protein. The listing skips clone size in some rows; elsewhere it reads once, few, many or a size class.

many,TRBJ2-4,TRBV20-1,CSARVGGRGVPMNIQYF
many,TRBJ2-5,TRBV5-1,CASSTQGGQETQYF
few,TRBJ2-3,TRBV7-7,CASSFTGLRTDTQYF
many,TRBJ2-7,TRBV7-2,CASSPIGFYEQYF
many,TRBJ2-3,TRBV5-6,CASSPLRPSTDTQYF
many,TRBJ2-5,TRBV29-1,CSVDDRVWDQETQYF
many,TRBJ2-7,TRBV5-6,CASSLVGSYEQYF
many,TRBJ2-5,TRBV7-9,CASSSSPGLVIETQYF
many,TRBJ2-1,TRBV11-1,CASSLRTSGSNEQFF
many,TRBJ1-3,TRBV20-1,CSADRGSGNTIYF
many,TRBJ2-3,TRBV5-1,CASTKWASGGRSTDTQYF
many,TRBJ2-2,TRBV10-2,CASSDTWAGELFF
few,TRBJ2-1,TRBV20-1,CSASLSSGGEQFF
many,TRBJ2-1,TRBV5-4,CASSTFLPLSYNEQFF
many,TRBJ2-7,TRBV6-2/TRBV6-3,CASSLRLREVSYEQYF
many,TRBJ2-4,TRBV5-6,CASSLPGQGVLDIQYF
many,TRBJ2-1,TRBV19,CASSPGTSGTLNEQFF
-,TRBJ1-2,TRBV12-1,CASANHGSGEPSPRDGYTF
many,TRBJ1-2,TRBV20-1,CSTAEGAGYGYTF
many,TRBJ2-1,TRBV20-1,CSAGGGSPYNEQFF
many,TRBJ1-6,TRBV6-2/TRBV6-3,CASRGRQFNSPLHF
many,TRBJ2-1,TRBV9,CASSVSSGLFDEQFF
many,TRBJ2-1,TRBV12-3/TRBV12-4,CASSPGTSVPFF
many,TRBJ2-2,TRBV4-3,CASGRLVNTGELFF
many,TRBJ2-1,TRBV12-3/TRBV12-4,CASSGTGGLAGGPQFF
medium-sized,TRBJ2-5,TRBV7-3,CASSLIGGQETQYF
many,TRBJ1-1,TRBV20-1,CSARWRISNTEAFF
many,TRBJ2-1,TRBV7-2,CASVLSSGSYNEQFF
many,TRBJ2-2,TRBV7-7,CASSLAGESTGELFF
many,TRBJ2-6,TRBV15,CATSRDGSSGANVLTF
-,TRBJ2-5,TRBV4-3,CASSQESGETQYF
many,TRBJ2-5,TRBV11-2,CASSPLRRGTQYF
many,TRBJ2-2,TRBV5-1,CASSLGTSGKAGELFF
many,TRBJ2-3,TRBV7-2,CASSYSGVADTQYF
many,TRBJ1-5,TRBV6-6,CASAGPQGTPQHF
few,TRBJ1-1,TRBV24-1,CATSQGAYTEAFF
many,TRBJ1-5,TRBV15,CATSIRGGNQPQHF
many,TRBJ2-6,TRBV5-1,CASGAASGANVLTF
many,TRBJ2-7,TRBV6-1,CASTSGSSYEQYF
many,TRBJ2-6,TRBV12-3/TRBV12-4,CASSFGRGPGANVLTF
many,TRBJ2-3,TRBV29-1,CSVGGTSGRHSTDTQYF
many,TRBJ1-1,TRBV18,CASSPTQNTEAFF
few,TRBJ2-7,TRBV4-3,CASSQAGGPILSEQYF
many,TRBJ2-1,TRBV3-1,CASSPGRPNEQFF
many,TRBJ2-1,TRBV7-2,CASSLESGREQFF
many,TRBJ1-1,TRBV11-3,CASSSPRELEAFF
many,TRBJ2-5,TRBV7-9,CASTRQETQYF
many,TRBJ2-1,TRBV10-3,CAISESSLLMRGRGDEQFF
many,TRBJ2-1,TRBV5-1,CASSLEAGRNEQFF
few,TRBJ2-7,TRBV7-2,CASSFARTYEQYF
many,TRBJ2-3,TRBV5-1,CASSLGDYHTDTQYF
many,TRBJ2-5,TRBV3-1,CASSQSSSGRQTQYF
many,TRBJ2-1,TRBV3-1,CASSPPGPRETNEQFF
many,TRBJ2-3,TRBV5-1,CASSLVSGRSRTDTQYF
many,TRBJ2-3,TRBV2,CASSVGRRGETDTQYF
-,TRBJ1-1,TRBV6-1,CASTHQGIYTEAFF
many,TRBJ2-2,TRBV11-1,CASSSSRTPGGYTGELFF
many,TRBJ2-5,TRBV25-1,CASRTLGGGQGTQETQYF
many,TRBJ2-7,TRBV29-1,CSVLTAPYEQYF